The rows below give T cell receptor beta chains drawn from one sample of a study of shared T cell receptors in the human thymus. TCRdb's copy holds only in-frame clones and misses some; the assay was immunoSEQ multiplex PCR. The table shows 700,000 or so clones, with 70% to 90% occurring only once. The same sample was also used in a study of human thymus T cells.

The sample consisted of thymocytes. The receptors stem from a girl less than two years old with a congenital heart defect. Each CDR3 is given with its conserved first and last residue. D genes are given only for firm matches. Not every row has a clone size; where given, it reads once, few, many or a size class.

D	length	size	J	V	DNA	CDR3
TRBD1	17	NA	TRBJ1-1	TRBV5-1	TGCGCCAGCAGCGGAGGACAGGGGGCTTATGAGAACACTGAAGCTTTCTTT	CASSGGQGAYENTEAFF
TRBD2	16	NA	TRBJ2-1	TRBV10-3	TGTGCCATCAGTGTACCTAGCGGGGTATCCTACAATGAGCAGTTCTTC	CAISVPSGVSYNEQFF
NA	13	NA	TRBJ2-2	TRBV29-1	TGCAGCGTTACCATCGAGTACACCGGGGAGCTGTTTTTT	CSVTIEYTGELFF
TRBD2	20	once	TRBJ2-2	TRBV28	TGTGCCAGCAGTCAACCGAAGGCGCTAGCGGGGGGGCAAAGGGATGGGGAGCTGTTTTTT	CASSQPKALAGGQRDGELFF
TRBD1	14	NA	TRBJ2-3	TRBV25-1	TGTGCCAGCAGTGAGGGCCAGGGGGTTGATACGCAGTATTTT	CASSEGQGVDTQYF
TRBD1	13	NA	TRBJ1-1	TRBV18	TGTGCCAGCTCACTGACAGGGGCCACTGAAGCTTTCTTT	CASSLTGATEAFF
TRBD1	16	few	TRBJ2-2	TRBV10-2	TGCGCCAGCAGTGAACCGGGACAGATGAACACCGGGGAGCTGTTTTTT	CASSEPGQMNTGELFF
NA	18	once	TRBJ2-5	TRBV7-9	TGTGCCAGCAGCTTAGCCCCGGGACAAGGCCCCTCACAGTCACGGCAGTACTTC	CASSLAPGQGPSQSRQYF
TRBD2	15	NA	TRBJ2-2	TRBV10-3	TGTGCCATCAGCGCCGGACTAGCGAACACCGGGGAGCTGTTTTTT	CAISAGLANTGELFF
NA	12	NA	TRBJ2-1	TRBV5-6	TGTGCCAGCAGCTTGGTGGCTGTAGAGCAGTTCTTC	CASSLVAVEQFF
NA	14	NA	TRBJ1-5	TRBV5-1	TGCGCCAGCAGCTTGGCAGGGGACAATCAGCCCCAGCATTTT	CASSLAGDNQPQHF
TRBD1	18	NA	TRBJ2-1	TRBV15	TGTGCCACCAGCGCCCGAGAACCTGGACAGGAGCGGTACAATGAGCAGTTCTTC	CATSAREPGQERYNEQFF
NA	16	NA	TRBJ1-1	TRBV11-2	TGTGCCAGCAGCTTAGGGGGGCACGGAATGAACACTGAAGCTTTCTTT	CASSLGGHGMNTEAFF
TRBD1	12	NA	TRBJ1-2	TRBV2	TGTGCCAGCAGTGACACAGGGGATGGCTACACCTTC	CASSDTGDGYTF
TRBD1	14	NA	TRBJ1-5	TRBV6-1	TGTGCCAGCAGCCCGGACAGGGGGGATCAGCCCCAGCATTTT	CASSPDRGDQPQHF
NA	13	few	TRBJ1-1	TRBV6-5	TGTGCCAGCTCTAATGATGGGGGGACTGAAGCTTTCTTT	CASSNDGGTEAFF
NA	21	NA	TRBJ1-4	TRBV4-3	TGCGCCAGCAGCCAAGAGCCGACCCCCCCGGCCAGGATTGCAACTAATGAAAAACTGTTTTTT	CASSQEPTPPARIATNEKLFF